These 15 T cell receptor beta chains were sequenced from one sample in a study of shared clonotypes between healthy human individuals. CD45RO negativity and positive selection for CCR7 defined naive CD8 cells, a population that excluded terminally differentiated effector memory CD45RA+ cells. Assay used: immunoSEQ multiplex PCR; TCRdb lists only in-frame clones, some missing. The data contain hundreds of thousands of clones, more than 85% of them singletons. Sequenced material: naive CD8+ T cells sorted from blood. These receptors were obtained from a man in his thirties or forties in good health.

The J gene is TRBJ2-3, the V gene TRBV27; D is uncertain. This CDR3 contains 15 residues. Looked up from germline, CDR1 is MNHEY and CDR2 is SMNVEV (reference sequence). Trimming stripped 2 bases from V and 1 base from J, with 10 bases between. In DNA, the CDR3 is TGTGCCAGCAGTTTAATTTCGCCGGGCACAGATACGCAGTATTTT. The encoded protein is CASSLISPGTDTQYF.

The chain couples TRBV6-1 to TRBJ2-2, with TRBD1 identical over 8 bases. This CDR3 spans 14 amino acids. Germline loops: CDR1 MNHNS, CDR2 SASEGT. V dropped 5 bases and J dropped 7; count of bases not matched to a gene: 6. DNA of the CDR3: TGTGCCAGCAGTCCGACAGGGACAGGCGGGGAGCTGTTTTTT. It encodes CASSPTGTGGELFF.

To note about this clone: The sample holds other DNA sequences that translate to the same CDR3. The chain recombines TRBV7-2 with TRBJ2-1, with TRBD2 matching over 9 bases. The length of the CDR3 is 15 residues. Germline lookup yields CDR1 SGHTA and CDR2 FQGNSA. After removal of 5 bases from V and 4 bases from J, the junction contained 6 bases not matched to a gene. The CDR3 sequence is CASSPLAGRYNEQFF. The CDR3 coding sequence is TGTGCCAGCAGCCCGCTAGCGGGGAGATACAATGAGCAGTTCTTC.

V and J are TRBV11-2 and TRBJ2-5; 15 bases fit TRBD2. The CDR3 runs to 17 residues. Germline trimming cut 4 bases from V and 5 bases from J; bases unmatched to any gene: 8. Germline CDR1 and CDR2: SGHAT and FQNNGV. This CDR3 reads CASSSGLAGGVRETQYF. The CDR3 bases are TGTGCCAGCAGCTCAGGACTAGCGGGAGGGGTGCGGGAGACCCAGTACTTC.

The chain recombines TRBV28 with TRBJ2-1; a weak D match, TRBD2 (5 bases). In germline, CDR1 is MDHEN, CDR2 SYDVKM. The germline V and J ends were trimmed by 6 bases and 2 bases, with 11 bases remaining between them. CDR3 length: 14 residues. CDR3 amino acids: CASRRAGPYNEQFF. The CDR3 DNA reads as TGTGCCAGCAGGCGGGCGGGCCCCTACAATGAGCAGTTCTTC.

V usage is TRBV6-6 and J usage is TRBJ2-3; D is perhaps TRBD1 (6 bases). This CDR3 has 15 amino acids. V lost 4 bases to trimming and J lost 0 bases, with 11 bases between them. Germline loops: CDR1 MNHNY, CDR2 SVGAGI (reference sequence). The CDR3: CASSSPTGSTDTQYF. CDR3 coding DNA: TGTGCCAGCAGTTCCCCTACAGGGAGCACAGATACGCAGTATTTT.

The chain's CDR3 is CASKRQGAREKLFF. The DNA for the CDR3 is TGTGCCAGCAAAAGGCAGGGGGCAAGAGAAAAACTGTTTTTT. This chain links TRBV7-9 with TRBJ1-4; 8 bases agree with TRBD1. The germline gives CDR1 SEHNR, CDR2 FQNEAQ (reference sequence). CDR3 length equals 14 residues. V dropped 7 bases and J dropped 8; count of bases not matched to a gene: 9.

The rearrangement links TRBV5-1 to TRBJ2-7; 9 nucleotides line up with TRBD1. V was pared by 0 bases and J by 3 bases, with 4 bases of the junction left unmatched. The CDR3 covers 15 residues. In germline, CDR1 is SGHRS, CDR2 YFSETQ. The CDR3 is CASSLGWTGDYEQYF. DNA for the CDR3: TGCGCCAGCAGCTTGGGATGGACAGGGGACTACGAGCAGTACTTC.

The chain is built from TRBV19 and TRBJ2-5; unclear D gene. Germline values: CDR1 LNHDA, CDR2 SQIVND (reference sequence). Trimming took off 3 bases at V and 4 bases at J, with 12 bases between the two ends. The CDR3 runs 14 residues. The CDR3 sequence is CASSIVTGGETQYF. CDR3 sequence (DNA): TGTGCCAGTAGTATCGTAACCGGCGGAGAGACCCAGTACTTC. Variable domain in full (rest from reference TRBV19 and TRBJ2-5): DGGITQSPKYLFRKEGQNVTLSCEQNLNHDAMYWYRQDPGQGLRLIYYSQIVNDFQKGDIAEGYSVSREKKESFPLTVTSAQKNPTAFYLCASSIVTGGETQYFGPGTRLLVL.

This clone was counted a single time. This chain joins TRBV6-1 and TRBJ2-7, with D tentatively TRBD1 (6 bases). This CDR3 comprises 12 residues. CDR1 is MNHNS, CDR2 SASEGT, per germline. Trimming shortened V by 6 bases and J by 3 bases, and 9 bases separated the two germline ends. The CDR3 DNA reads TGTGCCAGCAGAGGACAGCACTACGAGCAGTACTTC. Its protein is CASRGQHYEQYF.

The chain carries TRBV27 and TRBJ2-7, with 7 nucleotides matching TRBD2. The CDR3 extends over 13 amino acids. Germline V gene sequence: CDR1 MNHEY, CDR2 SMNVEV (reference sequence). The V gene end was trimmed by 1 base and the J gene end by 7 bases; junction bases not matched to a gene: 4. The DNA of the CDR3 is TGTGCCAGCAGTTTATGGGGGGGGAGGGAGCAGTACTTC. As protein: CASSLWGGREQYF.

This chain joins TRBV7-9 and TRBJ2-2; weak D call: TRBD1 (6 bases). The CDR3 has 18 amino acids. Germline loops: CDR1 SEHNR, CDR2 FQNEAQ (reference sequence). V was pared by 5 bases and J by 0 bases, with 19 bases between. CDR3 sequence: CASSEPLGQNANTGELFF. DNA of the CDR3: TGTGCCAGCAGCGAGCCATTAGGACAGAACGCGAACACCGGGGAGCTGTTTTTT.

About this clone: Distinct nucleotide sequences in the sample also encode this CDR3. The V gene is TRBV7-2, the J gene TRBJ2-7; D is unresolved. Trimming pared 2 bases from V and 1 base from J, leaving 6 bases between. Germline-derived CDR1 and CDR2 are SGHTA and FQGNSA. CDR3 length: 13 residues. The CDR3 DNA follows: TGTGCCAGCAGCTTAACACCTTCCTACGAGCAGTACTTC. Its translation: CASSLTPSYEQYF.

The chain employs TRBV7-9 and TRBJ2-2, with D possibly being TRBD1 (5 bases). The CDR3 has 13 residues. The germline CDR1 and CDR2 sequences are SEHNR and FQNEAQ (reference sequence). With 4 bases removed from V and 6 bases from J, the gap between germline ends came to 9 bases. The CDR3 sequence: CASSSGIPGELFF. Here the CDR3 DNA reads TGTGCCAGCAGCTCAGGGATTCCCGGGGAGCTGTTTTTT.

This clone was recorded once. The V gene is TRBV11-3, the J gene TRBJ1-1; the D is unclear. The CDR3 covers 16 residues. Germline-derived CDR1 and CDR2 are SGHNT and YENEEA. The V gene lost 4 bases and the J gene lost 0 bases, with 15 bases spanning the gap. In nucleotides, the CDR3 is TGTGCCAGCAGCTCGGCCGAATCCAAGCTGAACACTGAAGCTTTCTTT. It codes for CASSSAESKLNTEAFF.